The next 17 T cell receptor beta chains were all read from a single sample in a study of blood T cell repertoires in COVID-19 (dated by TCRdb to the early 2020s). The method behind the library was the immunoSEQ multiplex PCR assay. TCRdb retrieved this table from immuneACCESS and kept in-frame rearrangements only. Not all clones are present; in checked studies, unresolved V genes account for under half, and no reason is known for the remainder. The sample includes around 180,000 clones, with less than 85% observed a single time. Jointly, the top ten make up approximately 12% of the sample. Sequencing used PBMCs or T cells enriched from blood (not recorded which). These receptor sequences come from a man aged 50 to 60 who had recovered from COVID-19.

The CDR3 reads CASGSRMAGISVSNQPQHF. The CDR3 nucleotides read TGTGCTAGTGGGTCTAGGATGGCAGGGATAAGTGTTAGCAATCAGCCCCAGCATTTT. The chain has TRBV12-5 and TRBJ1-5; D may be TRBD1 (5 bases). The ends were cut back, 6 bases at V and 0 bases at J, with 24 bases in the middle. CDR3 length: 19 amino acids. CDR1 is LGHNT, CDR2 FRNRAP, per germline.

This chain uses TRBV5-1 with TRBJ2-7; perhaps TRBD1 as D (6 bases). Germline V gives CDR1 SGHRS, CDR2 YFSETQ. This CDR3 has 14 amino acids. Trimming stripped 0 bases from V and 1 base from J, with 8 bases between. CDR3 DNA sequence: TGCGCCAGCAGCTTGGGGGGGCAGTCCTACGAGCAGTACTTC. Its protein is CASSLGGQSYEQYF.

The chain joins TRBV18 to TRBJ2-7, with D perhaps matching TRBD2 (5 bases). Germline-derived CDR1 and CDR2 are KGHSH and LQKENI. CDR3 length: 16 residues. Trimming shortened V by 0 bases and J by 0 bases, and 12 bases separated the two germline ends. CDR3 amino acids: CASSPPPTRFSYEQYF. The CDR3, as DNA: TGTGCCAGCTCACCACCTCCCACTAGGTTCTCCTACGAGCAGTACTTC. Full variable domain (remainder filled in from reference TRBV18 and TRBJ2-7): NAGVMQNPRHLVRRRGQEARLRCSPMKGHSHVYWYRQLPEEGLKFMVYLQKENIIDESGMPKERFSAEFPKEGPSILRIQQVVRGDSAAYFCASSPPPTRFSYEQYFGPGTRLTVT.

This chain connects TRBV7-2 to TRBJ2-1, with 13 nucleotides matching TRBD2. The CDR3 loop spans 17 amino acids. Trimming at V came to 0 bases and at J to 4 bases, leaving 3 bases not matched to a gene. The germline V gene encodes CDR1 SGHTA and CDR2 FQGNSA. CDR3 sequence (DNA): TGTGCCAGCAGCTTAGCGAGGACTAGCGGGGGATACAATGAGCAGTTCTTC. The encoded protein is CASSLARTSGGYNEQFF.

The rearrangement uses TRBV7-9 and TRBJ1-5, with D maybe TRBD1 (6 bases). CDR1 is SEHNR and CDR2 is FQNEAQ in the germline V gene (reference sequence). With 5 bases removed from V and 3 bases from J, the gap between germline ends came to 17 bases. This CDR3 is 16 amino acids long. The CDR3 bases are TGTGCCAGCAGCCAGGACAGACCGATTAACAATCAGCCCCAGCATTTT. This encodes CASSQDRPINNQPQHF.

This chain uses TRBV7-2 with TRBJ1-1; TRBD1 agrees at 11 bases. This CDR3 contains 21 residues. Germline CDR1 is SGHTA and CDR2 is FQGNSA. With V trimmed by 4 bases and J by 4 bases, 23 bases remained unmatched. CDR3 residues: CASSSAANWDRGRRGSTEAFF. In DNA form, the CDR3 reads TGTGCCAGCAGCTCAGCAGCGAATTGGGACAGGGGGAGGAGAGGGAGCACTGAAGCTTTCTTT.

V gene TRBV7-3 combines with J gene TRBJ1-2; 7 bases map to TRBD1. The germline gives CDR1 SGHTA, CDR2 FQGTGA. The V and J ends lost 4 bases and 9 bases, in that order; junction bases with no gene match: 8. This CDR3 spans 13 amino acids. CDR3 sequence (DNA): TGTGCCAGCAGCTCGACAGGGAGTGGAAGCTACACCTTC. Protein product: CASSSTGSGSYTF.

This clone was observed a single time. The chain combines TRBV27 with TRBJ1-6; TRBD1 aligns across 7 bases. V was pared by 3 bases and J by 7 bases, with 6 bases of the junction left unmatched. Germline values: CDR1 MNHEY, CDR2 SMNVEV (reference sequence). The CDR3 extends over 15 amino acids. CDR3 bases: TGTGCCAGCAGTTTGGGACAGTTCATAAATTCACCCCTCCACTTT. It is translated as CASSLGQFINSPLHF.

This clone was seen once. V usage is TRBV9 and J usage is TRBJ2-7; tentatively, D is TRBD1 (6 bases). There are 15 residues in the CDR3. CDR1 is SGDLS and CDR2 is YYNGEE in the germline V gene. V lost 3 bases to trimming and J lost 1 base, with 14 bases between them. CDR3 nucleotides: TGTGCCAGCAGCGCGACGGACAGCCATTCCTACGAGCAGTACTTC. This gives the protein CASSATDSHSYEQYF.

The chain links TRBV20-1 to TRBJ1-1; D not certain. The ends were cut back, 3 bases at V and 1 base at J, with 15 bases in the middle. CDR3 length: 15 residues. The germline gives CDR1 DFQATT, CDR2 SNEGSKA (reference sequence). In nucleotides, the CDR3 is TGCAGTGCTAGTCCCTCAATACGACAGAACACTGAAGCTTTCTTT. As protein: CSASPSIRQNTEAFF.

The chain is built from TRBV6-2 or TRBV6-3 and TRBJ2-7; 7 bases align to TRBD1. CDR1 is MNHEY, CDR2 SVGEGT, per germline. The V gene end was trimmed by 4 bases and the J gene end by 4 bases; junction bases not matched to a gene: 7. CDR3 length: 14 residues. The CDR3 region is CASSSDRASYEQYF. The CDR3 nucleotides read TGTGCCAGCAGTTCAGACAGGGCCTCTTACGAGCAGTACTTC.

This chain connects TRBV4-1 to TRBJ1-6, with D possibly matching TRBD1 (6 bases). Trimming removed 1 base at V and 6 bases at J, with 10 bases between. CDR1 is MGHRA, CDR2 YSYEKL, per germline. The CDR3 has 15 amino acids. The CDR3 reads CASSQGGQGNSPLHF. The CDR3 nucleotides read TGCGCCAGCAGCCAAGGGGGGCAGGGTAATTCACCCCTCCACTTT.

This chain's CDR3 is CASSTPTGSASPLHF. The CDR3 DNA reads TGTGCCAGTAGTACACCGACAGGGTCGGCATCACCCCTCCACTTT. This rearrangement joins TRBV19 to TRBJ1-6; 7 nucleotides align to TRBD1. The CDR3 is 15 residues long. Germline lookup yields CDR1 LNHDA and CDR2 SQIVND (reference sequence). J lost 10 bases, V lost 4 bases, and 10 bases had no gene match.

The chain uses TRBV15 and TRBJ2-1; 7 positions agree with TRBD1. The V segment lost 4 bases and the J segment 2 bases; nucleotides outside the gene matches: 5. CDR3 length: 15 amino acids. Germline lookup yields CDR1 LNHNV and CDR2 YYDKDF (reference sequence). The CDR3 bases are TGTGCCACCAGCAAGGGGGCAGGGCCCTACAATGAGCAGTTCTTC. Amino acids: CATSKGAGPYNEQFF.

The V gene is TRBV5-6, the J gene TRBJ2-3; TRBD2 agrees at 7 bases. Per germline, CDR1 SGHDT and CDR2 YYEEEE. This CDR3 is 18 amino acids long. V dropped 4 bases and J dropped 1; count of bases not matched to a gene: 15. CDR3 in amino acids: CASSQHFERGSGTDTQYF. The CDR3 DNA reads TGTGCCAGCAGCCAACACTTCGAGCGGGGATCGGGCACAGATACGCAGTATTTT.

The chain recombines TRBV21-1 with TRBJ2-7; TRBD1, the table's D call, lacks a check against the DNA. TRBV21-1 is a listed pseudogene. This CDR3 has 16 amino acids. CDR3 sequence: CASERIYRSPSYEQYF. The CDR3 DNA follows: TGTGCCAGCGAAAGGATCTACAGGTCCCCCTCCTACGAGCAGTACTTC.

This chain links TRBV7-3 with TRBJ2-3; perhaps TRBD2 as D (5 bases). The CDR3 is 13 amino acids. Trimming removed 6 bases at V and 3 bases at J, with 10 bases between. CDR1 is SGHTA and CDR2 is FQGTGA in the germline V gene. The CDR3 coding sequence is TGTGCCAGCAGTTCTGACTATACAGATACGCAGTATTTT. Amino acids: CASSSDYTDTQYF.